This TCR beta chain emerged from a study of blood T cell repertoires in COVID-19. Study as a whole: The study drew acute and convalescent COVID-19 samples from the United States, Italy and Spain. PBMCs, B-cell-depleted T cells, or T cells were the source of the cDNA or gDNA that made up the material.

The CDR3 is 14 amino acids. In germline, CDR1 is SGHTS, CDR2 YDEGEE. Trimming cost V 5 bases and J 2 bases; bases outside gene matches: 5. Authors' data handling: Estimation of nucleated cell counts relied on the amplification of reference gene primers. Measured with immunoSEQ multiplex PCR; TCRdb has only the in-frame clones, and not every one. V, J and clone size reflect that table, while D and trimming were determined from the DNA. The sample includes a few hundred thousand clones, 82% of them seen just once. The clonotype was recovered from a woman aged 18-35 years with acute or convalescent COVID-19. The rearrangement links TRBV5-8 to TRBJ2-3, with 7 nucleotides matching TRBD1. Source material: peripheral blood. The CDR3 sequence is CASSVTGNTDTQYF. The CDR3 nucleotides are TGTGCCAGCAGTGTGACAGGGAACACAGATACGCAGTATTTT.